The next 21 T cell receptor beta chains were all read from a single sample in a study of cytomegalovirus exposure and HLA in healthy donors. With 60 Vbeta and 13 Jbeta primers, the PCR was carried out. Using immunoSEQ multiplex PCR, the repertoire was profiled, and TCRdb retains in-frame clones only, with some absent. The profile shows approximately 260,000 clones, 80% to 90% of them singletons. Material: PBMCs. The receptors here all came from a woman aged 40 to 50 in good health and CMV-seropositive.

This sequence joins TRBV6-5 and TRBJ1-1, with D possibly TRBD1 on 5 matching bases. The CDR3 spans 16 residues. From germline, CDR1 is MNHEY and CDR2 SVGAGI. The V and J ends lost 0 bases and 0 bases respectively, with 11 bases between them. The CDR3 DNA sequence: TGTGCCAGCAGTTACTCGTACAGGCCCATGAACACTGAAGCTTTCTTT. Amino acid sequence: CASSYSYRPMNTEAFF.

The chain is built from TRBV6-5 and TRBJ2-2; no clear D gene. The length of the CDR3 is 13 residues. Trimming shortened V by 0 bases and J by 3 bases, and 2 bases separated the two germline ends. Germline CDR1 is MNHEY and CDR2 is SVGAGI. CDR3 DNA: TGTGCCAGCAGTTACTCCTACACCGGGGAGCTGTTTTTT. Translated: CASSYSYTGELFF.

The rearrangement uses TRBV7-9 and TRBJ2-3; 8 positions agree with TRBD1. There are 15 residues in the CDR3. Germline V lookup: CDR1 SEHNR, CDR2 FQNEAQ (reference sequence). V trimming: 5 bases; J trimming: 1 base; junction bases outside the gene matches: 5. This CDR3 reads CASSQQTGGTDTQYF. CDR3 nucleotide sequence: TGTGCCAGCAGCCAACAGACAGGGGGCACAGATACGCAGTATTTT.

V usage is TRBV7-8 and J usage is TRBJ2-3; 10 bases match TRBD1. J gave up 3 bases and V 4 bases, and 1 base lay outside the gene matches. CDR1 SGHVS and CDR2 FQNEAQ come from the germline V gene. CDR3 length: 14 amino acids. Written as DNA, the CDR3 is TGTGCCAGCAGCTGGGGACAGGGGACAGATACGCAGTATTTT. Its translation: CASSWGQGTDTQYF.

This clone showed up just a few times. CDR3 in DNA: TGTGCCAGCAGCTTAGGCCGAGGACTGCCCTATGGCTACACCTTC. The encoded protein is CASSLGRGLPYGYTF. V and J are TRBV13 and TRBJ1-2; D not resolved. Per the germline V gene, CDR1 is PRHDT and CDR2 is FYEKMQ (reference sequence). The CDR3 consists of 15 residues. Trimming took 0 bases from V and 4 from J, leaving 12 bases between them.

The chain has TRBV6-5 and TRBJ2-1, with TRBD2 identical over 8 bases. Trimming took 6 bases from V and 7 from J; bases not matched to a gene: 8. CDR1 and CDR2 from the germline V gene are MNHEY and SVGAGI. CDR3 length: 14 residues. The CDR3 is CASRGGLGRNEQFF. The CDR3 DNA is TGTGCCAGCAGGGGGGGACTAGGGAGAAATGAGCAGTTCTTC.

The chain has TRBV6-6 and TRBJ1-6; TRBD1 matches at 8 bases. The trim removed 5 bases at V and 9 bases at J, leaving 9 bases unmatched. Germline V CDR1 and CDR2: MNHNY, SVGAGI (reference sequence). The CDR3 covers 15 residues. CDR3 in amino acids: CASSLLTGGGSPLHF. The CDR3, as DNA: TGTGCCAGCAGTCTACTTACAGGGGGTGGTTCACCCCTCCACTTT.

The chain employs TRBV10-3 and TRBJ2-1; 14 bases align to TRBD2. Trimming cost V 4 bases and J 6 bases; bases outside gene matches: 5. The germline V gene encodes CDR1 ENHRY and CDR2 SYGVKD. The CDR3 is made up of 16 amino acids. DNA for the CDR3: TGTGCCATCAGTGCTTTGACTAGCGGGAGGGGCAATGAGCAGTTCTTC. Its protein is CAISALTSGRGNEQFF.

The gene calls are TRBV27 and TRBJ2-1; 8 bases are shared with TRBD1. Trimming took 0 bases from V and 9 from J; bases not matched to a gene: 4. The CDR3 contains 14 residues. Germline CDR1 is MNHEY and CDR2 is SMNVEV (reference sequence). The DNA of the CDR3 is TGTGCCAGCAGTTTATCGTACAGGGGGAGTGAGCAGTTCTTC. Amino acid sequence: CASSLSYRGSEQFF.

This clone was seen only once. This rearrangement joins TRBV19 to TRBJ2-7; 9 positions match TRBD1. This CDR3 is built from 14 residues. Losses at the gene ends were 7 bases for V and 6 bases for J; bases not matched to a gene: 10. The germline CDR1 and CDR2 sequences are LNHDA and SQIVND (reference sequence). CDR3 sequence reads: CASTLRDRDAEQYF. CDR3 sequence (DNA): TGTGCCAGTACCCTGAGGGACAGGGACGCCGAGCAGTACTTC. Variable domain in full (rest from reference TRBV19 and TRBJ2-7): DGGITQSPKYLFRKEGQNVTLSCEQNLNHDAMYWYRQDPGQGLRLIYYSQIVNDFQKGDIAEGYSVSREKKESFPLTVTSAQKNPTAFYLCASTLRDRDAEQYFGPGTRLTVT.

The chain is built from TRBV29-1 and TRBJ2-3; 7 bases line up with TRBD2. This CDR3 has 14 amino acids. The ends lost 6 bases at V and 0 bases at J; junction bases unmatched: 6. Germline CDR1 reads SQVTM; CDR2 reads ANQGSEA. This CDR3 is CSVDGRRSTDTQYF. CDR3 DNA: TGCAGCGTCGACGGGAGGCGGAGCACAGATACGCAGTATTTT.

This clone was observed a few times. The chain carries TRBV7-9 and TRBJ2-2; the D is unclear. The CDR3 spans 13 residues. V was cut by 1 base and J by 5 bases, with 5 bases left in between. Germline lookup yields CDR1 SEHNR and CDR2 FQNEAQ (reference sequence). DNA for the CDR3: TGTGCCAGCAGCTTAGTAGAGACCGGGGAGCTGTTTTTT. The encoded protein is CASSLVETGELFF. Together with reference TRBV7-9 and TRBJ2-2, the CDR3 gives the full variable domain: DTGVSQNPRHKITKRGQNVTFRCDPISEHNRLYWYRQTLGQGPEFLTYFQNEAQLEKSRLLSDRFSAERPKGSFSTLEIQRTEQGDSAMYLCASSLVETGELFFGEGSRLTVL.

CDR3 nucleotides: TGCAGCGTTGAACGATGGGCAGAGAACACTGAAGCTTTCTTT. Its translation is CSVERWAENTEAFF. The chain employs TRBV29-1 and TRBJ1-1; D is unresolved. Looked up from germline, CDR1 is SQVTM and CDR2 is ANQGSEA. V lost 2 bases and J lost 1, with 11 bases in between. CDR3 length: 14 residues.

This chain joins TRBV27 and TRBJ2-1; 14 bases map to TRBD2. Germline V CDR1 and CDR2: MNHEY, SMNVEV (reference sequence). The CDR3 has 15 residues. The V and J ends lost 6 bases and 7 bases, in that order; junction bases with no gene match: 5. The CDR3 sequence is CASRPGLAGVNEQFF. The CDR3 DNA is TGTGCCAGCAGGCCGGGACTAGCGGGAGTAAATGAGCAGTTCTTC.

The V gene is TRBV7-6, the J gene TRBJ2-3; possibly TRBD2 for D (7 bases). Germline CDR1 is SGHVS and CDR2 is FNYEAQ. The CDR3 runs 16 residues. Trimming removed 7 bases at V and 4 bases at J, with 21 bases between. CDR3 amino acids: CASTPKRGEGSDTQYF. CDR3 nucleotides: TGTGCCAGCACCCCCAAGAGGGGGGAGGGGTCAGATACGCAGTATTTT.

This sequence joins TRBV29-1 and TRBJ2-7; TRBD2 matches 7 bases. CDR1 SQVTM and CDR2 ANQGSEA come from the germline V gene. This CDR3 is 18 amino acids long. Trimming at V came to 7 bases and at J to 0 bases, leaving 21 bases not matched to a gene. The CDR3 DNA follows: TGCAGCGCCAGCCCTTGGGCTAGCGGAGATGGAAGCTCCTACGAGCAGTACTTC. Protein sequence: CSASPWASGDGSSYEQYF.

This chain uses TRBV6-6 with TRBJ2-7, with 9 bases fitting TRBD2. J was trimmed by 1 base and V by 2 bases; bases with no gene match: 6. This CDR3 has 16 amino acids. The germline V gene has CDR1 MNHNY and CDR2 SVGAGI (reference sequence). For the CDR3, the DNA is TGTGCCAGCAGTTACGAGACTAGCGGAACGTCCTACGAGCAGTACTTC. Translated, it gives CASSYETSGTSYEQYF.

V is TRBV7-9 and J is TRBJ1-2; D perhaps matches TRBD1 (6 bases). Germline V gene sequence: CDR1 SEHNR, CDR2 FQNEAQ (reference sequence). The CDR3 runs 15 residues. V was shortened by 7 bases and J by 2 bases, with 17 bases between the two germline ends. The CDR3 here is CASTSGTQFNYGYTF. CDR3 DNA sequence: TGTGCCAGCACCTCCGGGACACAATTCAACTATGGCTACACCTTC.

The rearrangement joins TRBV6-5 to TRBJ2-1; TRBD1 is a possible D gene (6 bases). The CDR3 is 15 residues long. Trimming removed 1 base at V and 10 bases at J, with 17 bases between. CDR1 is MNHEY, CDR2 SVGAGI, per germline. The CDR3 nucleotides are TGTGCCAGCAGTTACTGGCAGGGGCCCTTCGGGGAGCAGTTCTTC. Translating it yields CASSYWQGPFGEQFF.

The J gene is TRBJ2-7, the V gene TRBV28; D unresolved. Germline assignment: CDR1 MDHEN and CDR2 SYDVKM. Trimming removed 6 bases from V and 4 bases from J, with 19 bases in between. This CDR3 region has 15 residues. The CDR3 is CASSPPGSRRYEQYF. In DNA, the CDR3 is TGTGCCAGCAGCCCTCCCGGGTCTAGAAGATACGAGCAGTACTTC.

This chain links TRBV28 with TRBJ2-7; 7 positions agree with TRBD1. The CDR3 is 16 amino acids. Germline V lookup: CDR1 MDHEN, CDR2 SYDVKM. J was trimmed by 0 bases and V by 1 base; bases with no gene match: 6. The CDR3 loop is CASSLYGQVHSYEQYF. The CDR3 bases are TGTGCCAGCAGTTTATATGGACAGGTTCACTCCTACGAGCAGTACTTC.